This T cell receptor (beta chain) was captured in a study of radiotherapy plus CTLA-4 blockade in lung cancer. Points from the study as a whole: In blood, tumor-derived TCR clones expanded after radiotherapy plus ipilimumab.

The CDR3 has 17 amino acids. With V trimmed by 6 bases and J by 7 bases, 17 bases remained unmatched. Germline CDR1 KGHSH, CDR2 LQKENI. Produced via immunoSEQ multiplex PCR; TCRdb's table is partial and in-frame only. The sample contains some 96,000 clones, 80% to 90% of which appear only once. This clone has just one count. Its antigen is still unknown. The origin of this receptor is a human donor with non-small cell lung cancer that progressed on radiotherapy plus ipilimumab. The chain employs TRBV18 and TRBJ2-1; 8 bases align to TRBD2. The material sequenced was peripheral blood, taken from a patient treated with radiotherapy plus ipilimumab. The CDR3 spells CASSPVGAGRAANEQFF. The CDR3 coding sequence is TGTGCCAGCTCTCCGGTGGGGGCCGGGAGGGCTGCAAATGAGCAGTTCTTC.